Listed here is a single T cell receptor beta chain. The antigen is unknown. V was pared by 2 bases and J by 2 bases, with 11 bases between. Germline V gene sequence: CDR1 SGHRS, CDR2 YFSETQ. CDR3 length: 14 amino acids. Assay: immunoSEQ multiplex PCR; the TCRdb copy retains only in-frame clones and omits some. The sample has about 600,000 clones; roughly 97% are singletons. The record originates from a study of shared clonotypes between healthy human individuals. Study outcomes and limitations: Memory subsets generally showed lower estimated richness than naive subsets. The authors expected sequencing depth to affect clonotype sharing among donors.

Both subsets, CD45RA+ naive and CD45RA-negative memory, were split from the CD4+ cells. The TCR originated in a woman aged 25-40 years in good health. Sample: naive CD4+ T cells sorted from blood. The subset: CD45RA+ positively selected. The chain has TRBV5-1 and TRBJ2-7, with D possibly being TRBD1 (5 bases). CDR3 coding DNA: TGCGCCAGCAGCTTTGCAGGGAATACCTACGAGCAGTACTTC. This encodes CASSFAGNTYEQYF.